This TCR beta chain derives from a study of glioma-infiltrating T cells after dendritic cell vaccination (dated by TCRdb to the mid-2010s). About the investigation overall: The cohort comprised approximately 15 glioblastoma patients from Phase I and II dendritic cell vaccination trials, 9 newly diagnosed and 6 with recurrent disease. Between the early 2000s and the early 2010s, the patients were given dendritic cell vaccination pulsed with autologous tumor lysate. Survival after dendritic cell vaccination was correlated with TCR sequencing metrics, such as TIL content and the overlap between tumor and blood repertoires. In glioblastoma patients vaccinated with dendritic cells, deep sequencing of TCR beta CDR3 regions served to measure tumor-infiltrating lymphocyte content and to compare repertoires between tumor and blood. To make the vaccine, monocyte-derived dendritic cells were cultured for six to eight days with IL-4 and GM-CSF and then pulsed overnight with autologous tumor lysate. Patients received three intradermal dendritic cell vaccine injections at biweekly intervals in the arm below the axilla.

On this clone itself: Its binding antigen is unknown. No much larger clone is present one base from it, and per-base qualities are unavailable.

The CDR3 sequence holds 16 residues, the cysteine and phenylalanine included. Left in the record is the CDR3 DNA by itself, 48 bases read in frame from the first base. Sequences SGDLS (CDR1) and YYNGEE (CDR2) are obtained from the germline V gene. V has 3 bases trimmed and J has 4 bases trimmed; junction bases matching no gene number 9. Selection of patients required sufficient residual fresh-frozen tumor tissue and over two years of available survival data. An isocitrate dehydrogenase mutation was not carried by any of the glioblastoma patients, although molecular status was otherwise variable. PBMC were collected before vaccination, two weeks after the third vaccination, and at tumor progression if progression occurred. The Qiagen DNeasy Blood extraction Kit was used to extract genomic DNA. Results the study describes overall, beyond this receptor: After dendritic cell vaccination, a higher estimated pretreatment TIL content predicted longer time to progression and longer overall survival. The cohort was small and heterogeneous, and full blood and tumor sets were available for few patients, with initial-recurrent tumor pairs available for even fewer patients. The three-group TCR overlap response model was characterized as speculative, and prospective validation of the model was stated to be required. No direct relationship between TCR clonality and survival was found, suggesting a diverse polyclonal response may matter.

Using the immunoSEQ assay, TCRB CDR3 regions were amplified from 2 micrograms of genomic DNA, or from all available DNA when less than that was on hand. The multiplex PCR relied on 60 forward primers for TCR V beta segments and 13 reverse primers for J beta segments. Synthetic control templates were spiked into each sample at limiting dilution to estimate reads per starting template. The Illumina HiSeq System generated sequencing reads of 87 bp. The source study handled its data this way. PCR and sequencing errors were removed by merging closely related sequences with a nearest neighbor algorithm. TCR overlap was defined as the percentage of unique tumor TCR beta sequences that were also present in the same patient's peripheral blood. TCRdb holds this immuneACCESS table with in-frame rearrangements only. Some clones are missing; in checked studies, unresolved V genes explain under half, and the rest has no known cause. Clone size and the V and J calls come from that table; the DNA yielded D and trimming. The sample table records roughly 38,000 clones; around 80% of these occur just once. The top ten constitute more than 7% of the sample.

In this chain, TRBV9 is recombined with TRBJ2-5, with 10 central nucleotides matching TRBD2. This TCR was sampled from a human donor with glioblastoma. The sequencing here drew on blood, taken before dendritic cell vaccination. CDR3 loop: CASSGGAGGSGETQYF. The sequenced DNA: TGTGCCAGCAGCGGAGGAGCGGGGGGGTCTGGAGAGACCCAGTACTTC.